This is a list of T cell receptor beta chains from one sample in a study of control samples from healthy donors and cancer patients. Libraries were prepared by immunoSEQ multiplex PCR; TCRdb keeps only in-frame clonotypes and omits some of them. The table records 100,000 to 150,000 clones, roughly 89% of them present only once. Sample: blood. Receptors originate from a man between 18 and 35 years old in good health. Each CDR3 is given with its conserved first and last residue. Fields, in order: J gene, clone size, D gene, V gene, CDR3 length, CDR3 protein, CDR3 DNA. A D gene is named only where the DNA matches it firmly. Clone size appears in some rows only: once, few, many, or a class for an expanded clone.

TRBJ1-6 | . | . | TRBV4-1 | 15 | CASSQAQGYNSPLHF | TGCGCCAGCAGCCAAGCGCAGGGCTATAATTCACCCCTCCACTTT
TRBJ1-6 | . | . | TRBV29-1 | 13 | CSAASSRDSPLHF | TGCAGCGCCGCATCCTCTAGGGATTCACCCCTCCACTTT
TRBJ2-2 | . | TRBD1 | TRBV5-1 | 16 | CASSSDRGVNTGELFF | TGCGCCAGCAGTTCCGACAGGGGCGTAAACACCGGGGAGCTGTTTTTT
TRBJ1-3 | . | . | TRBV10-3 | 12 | CATKGDGNTIYF | TGTGCCACCAAGGGTGATGGAAACACCATATATTTT
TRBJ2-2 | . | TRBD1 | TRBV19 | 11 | CARTGSGELFF | TGTGCCAGGACAGGGTCAGGGGAGCTGTTTTTT
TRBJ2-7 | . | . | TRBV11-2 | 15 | CASSLVRGGGYEQYF | TGTGCCAGCAGCTTAGTTCGCGGGGGCGGCTACGAGCAGTACTTC
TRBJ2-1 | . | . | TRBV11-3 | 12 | CASSLVDLYGFF | TGTGCCAGCAGCTTAGTAGACTTATACGGGTTCTTC
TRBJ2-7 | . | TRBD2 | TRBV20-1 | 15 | CSASRGTSGAYEQYF | TGCAGTGCTAGTAGAGGGACTAGCGGGGCGTACGAGCAGTACTTC
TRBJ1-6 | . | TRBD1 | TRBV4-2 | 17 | CASSQSTGGLNDSPLHF | TGTGCCAGCAGCCAATCCACAGGGGGCCTTAATGATTCACCCCTCCACTTT
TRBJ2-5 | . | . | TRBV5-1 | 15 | CASSLVQRGQETQYF | TGCGCCAGCAGCTTGGTGCAGAGGGGTCAAGAGACCCAGTACTTC
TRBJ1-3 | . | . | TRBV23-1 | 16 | CASSQSAEPRGDTIYF | TGCGCCAGCAGTCAATCTGCCGAACCGAGAGGCGACACCATATATTTT
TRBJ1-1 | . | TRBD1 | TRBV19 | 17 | CASKVYYRTGGNTEAFF | TGTGCCAGCAAAGTCTATTATAGGACAGGGGGGAACACTGAAGCTTTCTTT
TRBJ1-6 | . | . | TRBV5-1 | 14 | CASSLEQRVSPLHF | TGCGCCAGCAGCTTGGAGCAGAGGGTTTCACCCCTCCACTTT
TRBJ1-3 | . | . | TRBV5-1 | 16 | CASSSDLGVGGNTIYF | TGCGCCAGCAGCTCCGATTTGGGGGTTGGTGGAAACACCATATATTTT
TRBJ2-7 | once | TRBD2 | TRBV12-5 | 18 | CASGLATSGGPLWDEQYF | TGTGCTAGTGGTTTGGCGACTAGCGGGGGACCCCTCTGGGACGAGCAGTACTTC
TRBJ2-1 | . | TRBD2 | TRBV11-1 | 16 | CASSFRRGGRMNVQFF | TGTGCCAGCAGCTTCCGTCGCGGGGGGCGAATGAATGTGCAGTTCTTC
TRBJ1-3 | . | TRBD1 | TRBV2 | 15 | CASSAQGASGNTIYF | TGTGCCAGCAGCGCACAGGGGGCTTCTGGAAACACCATATATTTT
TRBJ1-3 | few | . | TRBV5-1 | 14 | CASSLVNGGNTIYF | TGCGCCAGCAGCTTGGTTAATGGGGGAAACACCATATATTTT
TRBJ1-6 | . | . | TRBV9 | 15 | CASSVAEGQGSPLHF | TGTGCCAGCAGCGTAGCGGAGGGCCAAGGATCACCCCTCCACTTT
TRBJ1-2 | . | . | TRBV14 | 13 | CASSQAGFYGYTF | TGTGCCAGCAGCCAAGCAGGGTTCTATGGCTACACCTTC
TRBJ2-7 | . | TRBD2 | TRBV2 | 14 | CASKPSGAAYEQYF | TGTGCCAGCAAACCAAGCGGGGCGGCCTACGAGCAGTACTTC
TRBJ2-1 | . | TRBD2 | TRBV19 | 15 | CASSVLSGGRGEQFF | TGTGCCAGTAGTGTACTTAGCGGGGGACGGGGTGAGCAGTTCTTC
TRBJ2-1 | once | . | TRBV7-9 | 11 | CATDSNNEQFF | TGTGCCACCGACAGCAACAATGAGCAGTTCTTC
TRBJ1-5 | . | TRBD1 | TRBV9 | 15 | CASSLGQGRDQPQHF | TGTGCCAGCAGCCTAGGACAGGGAAGAGATCAGCCCCAGCATTTT
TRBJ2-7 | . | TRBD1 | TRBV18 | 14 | CASSAGTGAYEQYF | TGTGCCAGCTCAGCCGGGACAGGGGCCTACGAGCAGTACTTC
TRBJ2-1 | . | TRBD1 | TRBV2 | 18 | CASSESLTGGLMYNEQFF | TGTGCCAGCAGTGAAAGCCTAACAGGGGGCCTTATGTACAATGAGCAGTTCTTC
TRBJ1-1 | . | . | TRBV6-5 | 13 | CATSTGGGTEAFF | TGTGCCACCTCCACGGGGGGGGGAACTGAAGCTTTCTTT
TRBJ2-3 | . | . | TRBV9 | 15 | CASSVSDGGTDTQYF | TGTGCCAGCAGCGTCTCCGACGGGGGTACAGATACGCAGTATTTT
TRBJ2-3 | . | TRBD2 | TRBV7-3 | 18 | CASSLNSRGGLIPDTQYF | TGTGCCAGCAGCTTAAATAGCCGGGGGGGCCTAATCCCCGATACGCAGTATTTT
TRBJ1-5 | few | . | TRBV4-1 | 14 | CASSHKGSNQPQHF | TGCGCCAGCAGCCATAAAGGGAGCAATCAGCCCCAGCATTTT
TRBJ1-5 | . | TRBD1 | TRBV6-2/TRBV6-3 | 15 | CASSDRGGSNQPQHF | TGTGCCAGCAGTGACAGGGGAGGGTCCAATCAGCCCCAGCATTTT
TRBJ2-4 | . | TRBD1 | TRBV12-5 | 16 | CASGLVVGTAKNIQYF | TGTGCTAGTGGTTTGGTGGTCGGGACAGCTAAAAACATTCAGTACTTC
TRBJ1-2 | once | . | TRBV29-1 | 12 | CSVVGGGYGYTF | TGCAGCGTTGTGGGGGGTGGCTATGGCTACACCTTC
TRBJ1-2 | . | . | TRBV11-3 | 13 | CASSLRGSYGYTF | TGTGCCAGCAGCTTAAGGGGAAGCTATGGCTACACCTTC
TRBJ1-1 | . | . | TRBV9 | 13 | CASSWGDGTEAFF | TGTGCCAGCAGCTGGGGGGACGGCACTGAAGCTTTCTTT
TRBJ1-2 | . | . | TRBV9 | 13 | CASSPGRSYGYTF | TGTGCCAGCAGCCCGGGGCGGAGCTATGGCTACACCTTC
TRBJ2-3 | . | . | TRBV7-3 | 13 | CASSLLPRDTQYF | TGTGCCAGCAGCTTATTGCCAAGAGATACGCAGTATTTT
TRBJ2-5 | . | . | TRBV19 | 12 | CASSATRETQYF | TGTGCCAGTAGTGCTACCCGGGAGACCCAGTACTTC
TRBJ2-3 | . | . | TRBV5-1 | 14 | CASSLGHRMDTQYF | TGCGCCAGCAGCTTGGGACACCGGATGGATACGCAGTATTTT
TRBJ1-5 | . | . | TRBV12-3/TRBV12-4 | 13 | CASSLDRKGPQHF | TGTGCCAGCAGTTTAGATCGGAAGGGGCCCCAGCATTTT
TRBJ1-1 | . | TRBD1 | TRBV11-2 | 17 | CASSPQGGQGALAEAFF | TGTGCCAGCAGCCCTCAAGGAGGACAGGGGGCGCTGGCTGAAGCTTTCTTT
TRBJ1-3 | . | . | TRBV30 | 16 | CAWSSGPPQYKNTIYF | TGTGCCTGGAGTTCTGGACCGCCTCAATATAAAAACACCATATATTTT
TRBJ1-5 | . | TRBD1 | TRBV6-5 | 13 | CASKRTGDQPQHF | TGTGCCAGCAAGAGGACAGGGGATCAGCCCCAGCATTTT